The sequence of this TCR beta chain was determined in a study of cytomegalovirus exposure and HLA in healthy donors. Use of 60 Vbeta and 13 Jbeta primers characterized the PCR. Produced via immunoSEQ multiplex PCR; TCRdb's table is partial and in-frame only. This sample has 100,000 to 150,000 clones, with roughly 76% found just once. In regard to this clone: The antigen is not known.

V trimming: 4 bases; J trimming: 7 bases; junction bases outside the gene matches: 7. CDR3 length: 14 amino acids. In germline, CDR1 is SGDLS, CDR2 YYNGEE. Whole-study results and caveats: The CMV antigen specificity of a few CMV-associated chains was confirmed through in vitro analysis.

The sequence came from a woman in her fifties or sixties in good health and CMV-seronegative. This chain links TRBV9 with TRBJ1-1, with 10 nucleotides matching TRBD1. The specimen was PBMCs. The CDR3 region has the DNA TGTGCCAGCAGCCCAAAGGACAGGGGGAATGAAGCTTTCTTT. This encodes CASSPKDRGNEAFF.